A single sample is the source of the 3 T cell receptor beta chains below, sequenced in a study of read filtering for tumor transcriptome and immune sequencing. Molecular barcoded adaptors covering alpha/delta and beta/gamma chains were used on 400 to 450 ng RNA. MiXCR was run by TCRdb on the reads, yielding one entry per CDR3 protein. The sample holds about 58,000 distinct CDR3 sequences, 9% to 15% seen once. Sequenced material: a population of CD138-negative cells sorted from bone marrow. The receptors stem from a donor aged 40 or older with multiple myeloma.

This clonotype has just a few counts. V usage is TRBV18 and J usage is TRBJ2-7; the D gene is possibly TRBD1 (5 bases). The V and J ends lost 4 bases and 0 bases respectively, with 10 bases between them. The CDR3 has 14 residues. Germline V CDR1 and CDR2: KGHSH, LQKENI. The CDR3 DNA sequence: TGTGCCAGCTCACTCGACAGTAGCTCCTACGAGCAGTACTTC. This translates into CASSLDSSSYEQYF.

Details on this clonotype: The germline gene is not matched at one end of the junction; a read error may be the cause. V usage is TRBV3-1 and J usage is TRBJ2-7; unclear D gene. Germline V gene sequence: CDR1 LGHDT, CDR2 YNNKEL (reference sequence). CDR3 length: 14 amino acids. The CDR3, as DNA: TGTGCCAGCAGCCAACGCGGCCCGGGCTACAAGCAGTACTTC. Residues: CASSQRGPGYKQYF.

At least ten counts were recorded for this clonotype. V usage is TRBV7-9 and J usage is TRBJ2-7, with D maybe TRBD1 (7 bases). CDR1 is SEHNR and CDR2 is FQNEAQ in the germline V gene (reference sequence). V was pared by 0 bases and J by 0 bases, with 15 bases between. The CDR3 runs to 17 residues. CDR3 coding DNA: TGTGCCAGCAGCTTAGCGCGGGACAGAGTCAGCTCCTACGAGCAGTACTTC. Translation gives CASSLARDRVSSYEQYF.